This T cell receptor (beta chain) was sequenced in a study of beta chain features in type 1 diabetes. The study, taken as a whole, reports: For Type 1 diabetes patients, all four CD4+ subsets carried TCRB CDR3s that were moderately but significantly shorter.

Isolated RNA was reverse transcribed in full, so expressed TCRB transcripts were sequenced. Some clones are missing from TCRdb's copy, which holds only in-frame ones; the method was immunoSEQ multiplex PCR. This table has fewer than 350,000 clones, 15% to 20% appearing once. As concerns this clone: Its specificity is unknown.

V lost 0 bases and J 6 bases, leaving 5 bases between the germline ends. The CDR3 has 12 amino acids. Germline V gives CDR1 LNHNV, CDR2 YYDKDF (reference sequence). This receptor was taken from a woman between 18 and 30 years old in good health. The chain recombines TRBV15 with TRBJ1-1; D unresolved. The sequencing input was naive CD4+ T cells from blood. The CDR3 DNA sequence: TGTGCCACCAGCAGAGATAGATCTGAAGCTTTCTTT. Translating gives CATSRDRSEAFF.